Shown below are 5 T cell receptor beta chains from a single sample sequenced in a study of read filtering for tumor transcriptome and immune sequencing. From approximately 430 ng of RNA, a library with molecular barcoded alpha/delta and beta/gamma adaptors was made. One entry per CDR3 protein, called by TCRdb with MiXCR from the reads. The sample consists of around 130,000 distinct CDR3 sequences, 13% of them appearing once. Sequenced input: a population of CD138-negative cells sorted from bone marrow. The receptors derive from a donor older than 35 with multiple myeloma.

The chain has TRBV3-1 and TRBJ2-7; the D gene could be TRBD1 or TRBD2 (6 bases each). CDR1 is LGHDT, CDR2 YNNKEL, per germline (reference sequence). The CDR3 extends over 16 amino acids. Trimming removed 0 bases from V and 5 bases from J, with 17 bases in between. The CDR3 DNA reads as TGTGCCAGCAGCCAAGATATATTCGAGGGGGGCGACGAGCAGTACTTC. Encoded protein: CASSQDIFEGGDEQYF.

This clonotype was observed many times. The V gene is TRBV6-2 or TRBV6-3, the J gene TRBJ1-5, with D possibly TRBD1 on 6 matching bases. This CDR3 is built from 16 residues. V gave up 5 bases and J gave up 2 bases, with 16 bases separating them. Looked up from germline, CDR1 is MNHEY and CDR2 is SVGEGT. The CDR3 DNA is TGTGCCAGCAGTCCTCTCCAGGGACAAGGCAATCAGCCCCAGCATTTT. This codes for CASSPLQGQGNQPQHF.

The chain has TRBV7-2 and TRBJ1-3, with D uncertain. The V and J ends lost 3 bases and 1 base respectively, with 13 bases between them. Germline V gives CDR1 SGHTA, CDR2 FQGNSA. This CDR3 has 16 residues. CDR3 protein: CASSFMGAGSGNTIYF. The CDR3, as DNA: TGTGCCAGCAGCTTTATGGGCGCCGGATCTGGAAACACCATATATTTT.

This clonotype was observed many times. The chain has TRBV7-9 and TRBJ1-1; D gene unclear. There are 14 residues in the CDR3. The germline V and J ends were trimmed by 7 bases and 1 base, with 13 bases remaining between them. CDR1 and CDR2 (germline): SEHNR, FQNEAQ (reference sequence). The CDR3 loop reads CASTLREGNTEAFF. Written as DNA, the CDR3 is TGTGCCAGCACCCTTAGAGAGGGGAACACTGAAGCTTTCTTT.

This clonotype was recorded a few times. The chain uses TRBV20-1 and TRBJ2-5; tentatively, D is TRBD1 (5 bases). The germline CDR1 and CDR2 sequences are DFQATT and SNEGSKA (reference sequence). The CDR3 covers 13 residues. The germline V and J ends were trimmed by 4 bases and 4 bases, with 13 bases remaining between them. CDR3 amino acids: CSANGPQGETQYF. CDR3 nucleotides: TGCAGTGCTAATGGACCGCAGGGAGAGACCCAGTACTTC.